What follows are 14 T cell receptor beta chains derived from one specimen sequenced in a study of identical twins. MiXCR, applied by TCRdb to the 5' RACE reads, yields one record per CDR3 protein. The profile shows 500,000 to 600,000 distinct CDR3 sequences, 22% of them singletons. These data were likewise used in another study, on T cells expressing NK-cell markers.

Sequencing used CD4+ T cells sorted from blood. All receptors come from a woman between 18 and 30 years old in good health.

This clonotype has only a few counts. The chain uses TRBV15 and TRBJ2-3; D remains unclear. Trimming shortened V by 3 bases and J by 1 base, and 5 bases separated the two germline ends. Germline V gene data show CDR1 as LNHNV and CDR2 as YYDKDF (reference sequence). The CDR3 has 13 residues. The CDR3: CATSRPGTDTQYF. The CDR3 DNA sequence: TGTGCCACCAGCAGGCCTGGCACAGATACGCAGTATTTT. The whole variable domain, filled in from reference TRBV15 and TRBJ2-3, reads DAMVIQNPRYQVTQFGKPVTLSCSQTLNHNVMYWYQQKSSQAPKLLFHYYDKDFNNEADTPDNFQSRRPNTSFCFLDIRSPGLGDTAMYLCATSRPGTDTQYFGPGTRLTVL.

The chain uses TRBV12-3 or TRBV12-4 and TRBJ2-1; 13 nucleotides align to TRBD2. V was pared by 3 bases and J by 4 bases, with 3 bases of the junction left unmatched. This CDR3 is built from 16 residues. CDR3 residues: CASSFKLAGGYNEQFF. The CDR3 region has the DNA TGTGCCAGCAGTTTCAAACTAGCGGGGGGGTACAATGAGCAGTTCTTC.

This clonotype was recorded a few times. V is TRBV20-1 and J is TRBJ2-1, with 12 bases aligning to TRBD2. V trimming: 1 base; J trimming: 0 bases; junction bases outside the gene matches: 1. The length of the CDR3 is 16 residues. Per germline, CDR1 DFQATT and CDR2 SNEGSKA (reference sequence). The CDR3 here is CSARATSGSSYNEQFF. The CDR3 region has the DNA TGCAGTGCTAGAGCGACTAGCGGGAGCTCCTACAATGAGCAGTTCTTC.

The chain combines TRBV7-9 with TRBJ2-5, with unresolved D. Germline CDR1 reads SEHNR; CDR2 reads FQNEAQ (reference sequence). This CDR3 comprises 13 residues. Trimming pared 5 bases from V and 5 bases from J, leaving 12 bases between. Written as DNA, the CDR3 is TGTGCCAGCAGCCAAGTCGGGCCGGAGACCCAGTACTTC. It is translated as CASSQVGPETQYF.

In this sample, this clonotype turned up a few times. The V call is TRBV19, the J call TRBJ1-5, with D perhaps TRBD1 (6 bases). Germline CDR1 LNHDA, CDR2 SQIVND (reference sequence). The CDR3 is made up of 15 amino acids. The V end was cut by 5 bases, the J end by 2 bases, with 13 bases between. CDR3 sequence: CASSQQGWRNQPQHF. The CDR3 DNA is TGTGCCAGTAGTCAACAGGGTTGGCGCAATCAGCCCCAGCATTTT.

The genes are TRBV28 and TRBJ2-2; D call uncertain. Germline V gene sequence: CDR1 MDHEN, CDR2 SYDVKM. The germline V and J ends were trimmed by 6 bases and 0 bases, with 17 bases remaining between them. The CDR3 runs to 17 residues. CDR3 bases: TGTGCCAGCAGCCCCTATACGGGCTTCGCGAACACCGGGGAGCTGTTTTTT. The encoded protein is CASSPYTGFANTGELFF.

The J gene is TRBJ2-1, the V gene TRBV4-2, with D perhaps matching TRBD2 (6 bases). The germline V and J ends were trimmed by 4 bases and 9 bases, with 13 bases remaining between them. The CDR3 spans 13 residues. CDR1 and CDR2 from the germline V gene are LGHNA and YNFKEQ. The CDR3 DNA follows: TGTGCCAGCAGCCTCAGACTAGAGGGTGAGCAGTTCTTC. It is translated as CASSLRLEGEQFF.

V usage is TRBV7-9 and J usage is TRBJ1-2; TRBD1 aligns across 9 bases. This CDR3 is built from 14 residues. Germline trimming cut 5 bases from V and 8 bases from J; bases unmatched to any gene: 9. Germline V gives CDR1 SEHNR, CDR2 FQNEAQ (reference sequence). CDR3 residues: CASSLISGTGGYTF. The CDR3 bases are TGTGCCAGCAGCCTAATTTCCGGGACAGGGGGCTACACCTTC.

This clonotype has ten or more counts. The chain combines TRBV29-1 with TRBJ2-3; 8 bases align to TRBD2. The CDR3 length is 15 residues. J was trimmed by 2 bases and V by 4 bases; bases with no gene match: 8. Germline CDR1 and CDR2: SQVTM and ANQGSEA. The CDR3 spells CSVGSGSRNTDTQYF. The CDR3 DNA follows: TGCAGCGTTGGGAGCGGGAGTAGGAACACAGATACGCAGTATTTT.

V usage is TRBV7-2 and J usage is TRBJ1-5; TRBD1 matches 9 bases. The length of the CDR3 is 17 residues. Germline V gives CDR1 SGHTA, CDR2 FQGNSA. Trimming took 5 bases from V and 2 from J; bases not matched to a gene: 10. The CDR3 region has the DNA TGTGCCAGCAGCCTAAGGGGACAGGGACTAGGCAATCAGCCCCAGCATTTT. This translates into CASSLRGQGLGNQPQHF.

The gene calls are TRBV7-2 and TRBJ2-5; TRBD2 matches at 13 bases. Looked up from germline, CDR1 is SGHTA and CDR2 is FQGNSA. This CDR3 is built from 17 residues. V trimming: 7 bases; J trimming: 4 bases; junction bases outside the gene matches: 12. The CDR3 region has the DNA TGTGCCAGCACCCAGGGGGGACTAGCGGGATTCCGAGAGACCCAGTACTTC. It specifies CASTQGGLAGFRETQYF.

This clonotype was picked up a small number of times. This rearrangement joins TRBV6-5 to TRBJ2-7; TRBD2 matches at 8 bases. The trim removed 0 bases at V and 4 bases at J, leaving 5 bases unmatched. Germline CDR1 and CDR2: MNHEY and SVGAGI. The CDR3 has 15 residues. CDR3 residues: CASSYSVAGKYEQYF. As DNA, the CDR3 is TGTGCCAGCAGTTACTCGGTAGCGGGAAAATACGAGCAGTACTTC.

The table lists this clonotype with a few counts. The J gene is TRBJ2-1, the V gene TRBV6-1, with TRBD1 identical over 9 bases. V shed 6 bases, J shed 9 bases, and the junction held 6 bases outside the gene matches. Germline CDR1 reads MNHNS; CDR2 reads SASEGT. This CDR3 region has 13 residues. CDR3 in amino acids: CASSRGQGSEQFF. In nucleotides, the CDR3 is TGTGCCAGCAGCCGGGGACAGGGAAGTGAGCAGTTCTTC.

This clonotype was seen a few times. V and J are TRBV5-1 and TRBJ2-1; D remains unclear. The CDR3 sequence is 11 residues long. V shed 2 bases and J shed 11 bases, with 8 bases lying between them. The germline CDR1 and CDR2 sequences are SGHRS and YFSETQ. This CDR3 is CASSLFSQQFF. The CDR3 coding sequence is TGCGCCAGCAGCTTATTTTCCCAGCAGTTCTTC.